A selection of T cell receptor beta chains follows, all from one sample in a study of spatial heterogeneity in lung cancer. TCRdb called the 5' RACE reads again in MiXCR, with one record for every CDR3 protein. Of about 17,000 distinct CDR3 sequences listed, 20% to 25% are singletons. Sample: PBMCs, taken at surgery. Receptor source: a female donor with early-stage non-small cell lung cancer. Both conserved end residues are part of each CDR3. The order of the fields is clone size, V gene, J gene, D gene, CDR3 protein, CDR3 DNA. A D gene is named only where the DNA matches it firmly. Rows may omit the clone size; those that give it use once, few, many or a size class.

>medium-sized|TRBV6-7|TRBJ2-7|TRBD2
CASSRSGRSSYEQYF
TGTGCCAGCAGCCGGAGCGGGAGGAGCTCCTACGAGCAGTACTTC
>many|TRBV4-3|TRBJ1-1|TRBD1
CASSQEGTGGTEAFF
TGCGCCAGCAGCCAAGAGGGGACAGGGGGTACTGAAGCTTTCTTT
>many|TRBV20-1|TRBJ2-4|TRBD1
CGNRGIDTKNIQYF
TGCGGGAACAGGGGGATCGATACCAAAAACATTCAGTACTTC
>.|TRBV29-1|TRBJ2-5|TRBD1
CSVSTGGLETQYF
TGCAGCGTTTCAACAGGGGGCTTGGAGACCCAGTACTTC
>many|TRBV7-2|TRBJ2-4|.
CASSLIEEGNIQYF
TGTGCCAGCAGCTTAATTGAGGAGGGAAACATTCAGTACTTC
>many|TRBV21-1|TRBJ1-2|.
CASSKDCLRLGGYTF
TGTGCCAGCAGCAAAGATTGTTTAAGGCTGGGGGGCTACACCTTC
>medium-sized|TRBV18|TRBJ2-5|.
CASSPPGERETQYF
TGTGCCAGCTCACCACCGGGGGAGCGGGAGACCCAGTACTTC
>many|TRBV19|TRBJ2-7|TRBD2
CASSIQGLNYEQYF
TGTGCCAGTAGTATACAGGGACTAAACTACGAGCAGTACTTC
>few|TRBV5-4|TRBJ2-7|.
CASSLNVGRSTPREEQYF
TGTGCCAGCAGCTTGAACGTGGGCAGGTCAACACCCCGTGAGGAGCAGTACTTC
>many|TRBV24-1|TRBJ2-1|.
CATSDFGQGSGNEQFF
TGTGCCACCAGTGATTTTGGGCAGGGAAGTGGAAATGAGCAGTTCTTC
>.|TRBV28|TRBJ1-6|TRBD1
CASSLLDRSSPLHF
TGTGCCAGCAGTTTGTTGGACAGGAGCTCACCCCTCCACTTT
>many|TRBV11-2|TRBJ1-5|.
CASSLAGQQNQPQHF
TGTGCCAGCAGCTTAGCCGGACAGCAAAATCAGCCCCAGCATTTT
>.|TRBV6-2/TRBV6-3|TRBJ2-3|.
CASSYSGRTDTQYF
TGTGCCAGCAGTTACTCGGGGAGAACAGATACGCAGTATTTT
>few|TRBV21-1|TRBJ2-1|.
CASSKGVVAGDNEQFF
TGTGCCAGCAGCAAAGGGGTGGTAGCGGGAGATAATGAGCAGTTCTTC
>many|TRBV7-2|TRBJ2-7|TRBD2
CASSLLAGNYEQYF
TGTGCCAGCAGCTTACTAGCGGGAAACTACGAGCAGTACTTC
>.|TRBV29-1|TRBJ2-5|.
CSVAAPGTQYF
TGCAGCGTTGCAGCGCCAGGGACCCAGTACTTC
>many|TRBV21-1|TRBJ1-2|.
CASSPVRDRGSNYGYTF
TGTGCCAGCAGCCCCGTCCGGGACAGGGGGTCTAACTATGGCTACACCTTC
>few|TRBV28|TRBJ1-1|.
CASSPPGGTEAFF
TGTGCCAGCAGTCCCCCCGGGGGGACTGAAGCTTTCTTT
>many|TRBV5-4|TRBJ2-6|.
CASSPAGANVLTF
TGTGCCAGCAGCCCCGCCGGGGCCAACGTCCTGACTTTC
>.|TRBV29-1|TRBJ1-1|.
CSAGGAGVEVFF
TGCAGCGCTGGCGGGGCCGGAGTAGAAGTTTTCTTT
>many|TRBV20-1|TRBJ2-6|.
CSASVYSGANVLTF
TGCAGTGCTAGCGTGTACTCTGGGGCCAACGTCCTGACTTTC
>.|TRBV28|TRBJ2-7|TRBD2
CASSSWGLAGAYEQYF
TGTGCCAGCAGCTCATGGGGACTAGCGGGAGCCTACGAGCAGTACTTC
>many|TRBV4-3|TRBJ2-7|.
CASSQDSLSYEQYF
TGCGCCAGCAGCCAAGACTCGCTCTCCTACGAGCAGTACTTC
>.|TRBV6-5|TRBJ1-5|.
CASSVGESKPQHF
TGTGCCAGCAGTGTCGGGGAGAGCAAGCCCCAGCATTTT
>many|TRBV20-1|TRBJ2-1|.
CSASRRHNEQFF
TGCAGTGCTAGTCGGCGGCACAATGAGCAGTTCTTC
>.|TRBV12-3/TRBV12-4|TRBJ1-1|TRBD1
CASSLMDRGAFF
TGTGCCAGCAGTCTCATGGACAGGGGAGCTTTCTTT
>many|TRBV27|TRBJ2-7|TRBD2
CASSLISGSRGYEQYF
TGTGCCAGCAGTTTAATTAGCGGGAGTCGGGGCTACGAGCAGTACTTC
>many|TRBV29-1|TRBJ1-1|.
CSVDWGWGTEAFF
TGCAGCGTTGATTGGGGCTGGGGCACTGAAGCTTTCTTT
>many|TRBV3-1|TRBJ2-1|.
CASSHLLGAERNEQFF
TGTGCCAGCAGCCACCTACTAGGGGCGGAGCGGAATGAGCAGTTCTTC
>.|TRBV7-8|TRBJ2-1|.
CASSPPLTFYNEQFF
TGTGCCAGCAGCCCCCCATTGACATTTTACAATGAGCAGTTCTTC
>many|TRBV5-6|TRBJ2-7|TRBD2
CASSLVGLATRSSYEQYF
TGTGCCAGCAGCTTGGTGGGACTAGCGACCCGCAGCTCCTACGAGCAGTACTTC
>.|TRBV19|TRBJ2-1|.
CASSIWDRQNEQFF
TGTGCCAGTAGTATTTGGGACCGACAAAATGAGCAGTTCTTC
>.|TRBV27|TRBJ2-7|.
CASSLSHMNEQYF
TGTGCCAGCAGTTTATCACACATGAACGAGCAGTACTTC
>many|TRBV6-6|TRBJ2-2|TRBD2
CASTLAGVGTGELFF
TGTGCCAGCACCCTAGCGGGAGTGGGTACCGGGGAGCTGTTTTTT
>.|TRBV29-1|TRBJ1-2|.
CSVLSQRVPYGYTF
TGCAGCGTTCTAAGCCAACGGGTACCCTATGGCTACACCTTC
>.|TRBV6-2/TRBV6-3|TRBJ2-3|.
CASTAVRPPDTQYF
TGTGCCAGCACCGCCGTCAGACCTCCAGATACGCAGTATTTT
>.|TRBV7-8|TRBJ1-2|.
CASSLVAEGSYGYTF
TGTGCCAGCAGCTTAGTCGCCGAGGGGAGCTATGGCTACACCTTC
>medium-sized|TRBV7-3|TRBJ2-1|TRBD2
CASSLIVAGGDNEQFF
TGTGCCAGCAGCTTAATCGTAGCGGGAGGGGACAATGAGCAGTTCTTC